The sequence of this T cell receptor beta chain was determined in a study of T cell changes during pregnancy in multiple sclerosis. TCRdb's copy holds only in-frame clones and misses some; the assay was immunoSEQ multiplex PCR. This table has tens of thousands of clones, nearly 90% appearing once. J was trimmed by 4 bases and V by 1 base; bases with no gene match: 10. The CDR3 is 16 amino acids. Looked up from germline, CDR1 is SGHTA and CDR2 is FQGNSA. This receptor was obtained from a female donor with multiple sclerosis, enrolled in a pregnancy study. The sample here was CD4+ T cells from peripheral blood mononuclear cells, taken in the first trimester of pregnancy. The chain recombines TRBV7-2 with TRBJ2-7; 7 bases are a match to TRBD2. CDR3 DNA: TGTGCCAGCAGCTTAGATGGAGGCGGGAGCGCTTACGAGCAGTACTTC. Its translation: CASSLDGGGSAYEQYF.